These 31 T cell receptor beta chains share one sample of origin, sequenced in a study of CD8 T cells in ankylosing spondylitis. Findings and limits, study-wide: One TCR beta motif, made up of several highly homologous variants, appeared characteristic of ankylosing spondylitis blood.

These TCRs are of unknown antigen specificity. Via MiXCR, TCRdb re-called the 5' RACE reads, giving one row per CDR3 protein. The sample yields hundreds of thousands of distinct CDR3 sequences, over 9.5% seen once. Sequenced: blood, either unsorted or a sorted T cell fraction (not recorded which). The receptor source for this set is a male donor with ankylosing spondylitis.

This clonotype came up a few times. V gene TRBV7-6 combines with J gene TRBJ2-1; 7 nucleotides agree with TRBD2. Trimming took 5 bases from V and 5 from J; bases not matched to a gene: 15. The CDR3 totals 17 residues. Germline CDR1 reads SGHVS; CDR2 reads FNYEAQ. Here the CDR3 reads CASSKPSSAGVHNEQFF. As DNA, the CDR3 is TGTGCCAGCAGCAAACCTTCTTCCGCGGGGGTACACAATGAGCAGTTCTTC.

This sequence joins TRBV9 and TRBJ1-2; a possible D gene is TRBD1 (6 bases). The CDR3 consists of 15 residues. V lost 5 bases, J lost 3 bases, and 17 bases lay in between. The germline V gene has CDR1 SGDLS and CDR2 YYNGEE. The CDR3 region has the DNA TGTGCCAGCAGTGTTGGAGGGGGTCTATACTATGGCTACACCTTC. Translating it yields CASSVGGGLYYGYTF.

This clonotype was observed once. The chain recombines TRBV12-3 or TRBV12-4 with TRBJ1-3; a possible D gene is TRBD1 (6 bases). V lost 5 bases, J lost 0 bases, and 8 bases lay in between. The CDR3 contains 14 residues. The DNA of the CDR3 is TGTGCCAGCAGTGGGGGCATCTCTGGAAACACCATATATTTT. Its protein is CASSGGISGNTIYF.

The rearrangement links TRBV5-1 to TRBJ1-1; D call uncertain. This CDR3 is 13 amino acids long. Germline assignment: CDR1 SGHRS and CDR2 YFSETQ. Trimming left V 0 bases short and J 5 bases short, with 8 bases between. The DNA for the CDR3 is TGCGCCAGCAGCTTGGACTCGACGACTGAAGCTTTCTTT. It encodes CASSLDSTTEAFF.

In its sample, this clonotype was seen a few times. CDR3: CSVGKDRGSEAFF. DNA for the CDR3: TGCAGCGTGGGAAAGGACAGGGGGAGTGAAGCTTTCTTT. This chain connects TRBV29-1 to TRBJ1-1, with 10 bases lining up with TRBD1. V gave up 6 bases and J gave up 7 bases; unmatched junction bases: 8. The CDR3 consists of 13 residues. Germline-derived CDR1 and CDR2 are SQVTM and ANQGSEA.

This clonotype was counted a few times. The chain recombines TRBV20-1 with TRBJ2-1; no reliable D call. The CDR3 consists of 14 residues. V lost 5 bases and J lost 0, with 11 bases in between. Germline lookup yields CDR1 DFQATT and CDR2 SNEGSKA (reference sequence). CDR3 nucleotides: TGCAGTGCTGCCCCCGCCCTCTCCTACAATGAGCAGTTCTTC. It is translated as CSAAPALSYNEQFF.

This clonotype has a handful of counts. The chain is built from TRBV20-1 and TRBJ1-6, with TRBD1 matching 8 bases. V was pared by 0 bases and J by 14 bases, with 9 bases of the junction left unmatched. Germline-derived CDR1 and CDR2 are DFQATT and SNEGSKA (reference sequence). The CDR3 has 14 amino acids. The CDR3: CSARDLRGLWALHF. In nucleotides, the CDR3 is TGCAGTGCTAGAGATCTCAGGGGGCTGTGGGCCCTCCACTTT.

The CDR3 DNA reads as TGTGCCAGCAGTCCCGGGACAGGTCGCCTGAACACAGATACGCAGTATTTT. Protein product: CASSPGTGRLNTDTQYF. The V and J genes are TRBV6-2 or TRBV6-3 and TRBJ2-3; TRBD1 agrees at 8 bases. J lost 2 bases, V lost 5 bases, and 12 bases had no gene match. The CDR3 contains 17 residues. Germline CDR1 and CDR2: MNHEY and SVGEGT.

The chain links TRBV20-1 to TRBJ2-5, with a possible D match to TRBD2 (6 bases). V was pared by 3 bases and J by 5 bases, with 13 bases between. The germline V gene has CDR1 DFQATT and CDR2 SNEGSKA (reference sequence). The CDR3 spans 13 residues. This CDR3 reads CSARSTRTETQYF. The CDR3, as DNA: TGCAGTGCTAGGTCGACTAGGACTGAGACCCAGTACTTC.

J is TRBJ2-5 and V is TRBV10-3; 11 bases are shared with TRBD1. The CDR3 runs to 14 residues. Germline V gene data show CDR1 as ENHRY and CDR2 as SYGVKD. After removal of 8 bases from V and 4 bases from J, the junction contained 6 bases not matched to a gene. CDR3 nucleotides: TGTGCCATCCCGGACAGGGGGCGCGGAGAGACCCAGTACTTC. Translating it yields CAIPDRGRGETQYF.

The gene calls are TRBV6-2 or TRBV6-3 and TRBJ2-2, with no clear D. V was cut by 7 bases and J by 7 bases, with 19 bases left in between. The length of the CDR3 is 15 residues. Germline loops: CDR1 MNHEY, CDR2 SVGEGT. The CDR3 nucleotides read TGTGCCAGCATCCCCCTTGGTACATTCATCGGGGAGCTGTTTTTT. Encoded protein: CASIPLGTFIGELFF.

In its sample, this clonotype was seen many times. The chain couples TRBV27 to TRBJ2-2; 10 bases fit TRBD1. The germline V gene has CDR1 MNHEY and CDR2 SMNVEV (reference sequence). The V and J ends lost 5 bases and 6 bases, in that order; junction bases with no gene match: 3. This CDR3 is 14 amino acids long. The DNA of the CDR3 is TGTGCCAGCAGTGCCGGGACAGGGGCCGGGGAGCTGTTTTTT. Translated, it gives CASSAGTGAGELFF.

The chain couples TRBV12-3 or TRBV12-4 to TRBJ1-1; D might be TRBD1 (5 bases). There are 12 residues in the CDR3. The V and J ends lost 5 bases and 8 bases respectively, with 12 bases between them. The CDR3 sequence: CASSAWDGEAFF. Written as DNA, the CDR3 is TGTGCCAGCAGTGCCTGGGACGGAGAAGCTTTCTTT.

This clonotype came up a few times. V usage is TRBV6-2 or TRBV6-3 and J usage is TRBJ2-1, with D hard to call. CDR1 MNHEY and CDR2 SVGEGT come from the germline V gene. Trimming removed 3 bases from V and 4 bases from J, with 7 bases in between. The CDR3 is made up of 13 amino acids. The DNA for the CDR3 is TGTGCCAGCAGTTATAACAGTTACAATGAGCAGTTCTTC. It encodes CASSYNSYNEQFF.

The sample holds a few counts of this clonotype. V is TRBV6-5 and J is TRBJ2-5; 12 nucleotides line up with TRBD2. Germline V lookup: CDR1 MNHEY, CDR2 SVGAGI. V lost 2 bases, J lost 5 bases, and 6 bases stayed unmatched. This CDR3 contains 16 residues. The CDR3: CASSYATSGSGETQYF. In DNA, the CDR3 is TGTGCCAGCAGTTACGCGACTAGCGGGAGCGGGGAGACCCAGTACTTC.

This clonotype was seen ten or more times. V gene TRBV20-1 combines with J gene TRBJ2-2; TRBD2 matches at 12 bases. Germline V gene lookup returns CDR1 DFQATT and CDR2 SNEGSKA (reference sequence). CDR3 length: 16 residues. V gave up 3 bases and J gave up 6 bases; unmatched junction bases: 8. The CDR3 protein is CSARSRLAGGAGELFF. CDR3 bases: TGCAGTGCTAGGTCCCGGCTAGCGGGAGGGGCCGGGGAGCTGTTTTTT.

The V call is TRBV10-3, the J call TRBJ2-3; 13 bases are shared with TRBD2. The CDR3 sequence is 15 residues long. The junction had 3 bases not matched to a gene; V was cut back by 5 bases and J by 4 bases. CDR1 is ENHRY and CDR2 is SYGVKD in the germline V gene. CDR3 region: CAISTSGRAADTQYF. CDR3 nucleotides: TGTGCCATCAGTACTAGCGGGAGGGCCGCAGATACGCAGTATTTT.

This clonotype was seen repeatedly, ten times or more. The chain joins TRBV29-1 to TRBJ1-2; D is uncertain. CDR3 size: 16 residues. Germline CDR1 is SQVTM and CDR2 is ANQGSEA. V was cut by 2 bases and J by 0 bases, with 16 bases left in between. Written as DNA, the CDR3 is TGCAGCGTTGAACCTTTCTCGGGGAGGGCTAACTATGGCTACACCTTC. Translated: CSVEPFSGRANYGYTF.

The V gene is TRBV5-1, the J gene TRBJ1-1; 7 bases line up with TRBD1. The V gene's germline CDR1 is SGHRS and CDR2 YFSETQ. J gave up 1 base and V 6 bases, and 6 bases lay outside the gene matches. The CDR3 extends over 14 amino acids. As DNA, the CDR3 is TGCGCCAGCACCGGAGGGGGCACGAACACTGAAGCTTTCTTT. As protein: CASTGGGTNTEAFF.

This clonotype was found once. The chain employs TRBV5-1 and TRBJ1-3, with a possible D match to TRBD1 (5 bases). There are 14 residues in the CDR3. V was clipped by 7 bases and J by 4 bases, with 15 bases between them. Germline V gene lookup returns CDR1 SGHRS and CDR2 YFSETQ. CDR3: CASGFMGVGNTIYF. As DNA, the CDR3 is TGCGCCAGCGGTTTTATGGGGGTAGGAAACACCATATATTTT.

This clonotype has only a few counts. Its ends do not fully match the called genes, so a read error is possible. This chain's CDR3 is CCARDQGPSGRGETQYF. For the CDR3, the DNA is TGCTGTGCTAGAGATCAAGGGCCTAGCGGGAGGGGAGAGACCCAGTACTTC. V usage is TRBV20-1 and J usage is TRBJ2-5; 12 positions match TRBD2. CDR1 and CDR2 (germline): DFQATT, SNEGSKA (reference sequence). This CDR3 comprises 17 residues.

This chain uses TRBV5-1 with TRBJ2-7; the D is unclear. V was pared by 5 bases and J by 0 bases, with 18 bases between. CDR1 and CDR2 (germline): SGHRS, YFSETQ. The CDR3 covers 16 residues. The CDR3 region has the DNA TGCGCCAGCAGTCGCTCATTAACAGAAAGCTCCTACGAGCAGTACTTC. Translated, it gives CASSRSLTESSYEQYF.

CDR3 residues: CASSLASRRLSDTEAFF. DNA of the CDR3: TGTGCCAGCAGCTTAGCAAGCAGGAGACTTTCCGACACTGAAGCTTTCTTT. The chain is built from TRBV7-2 and TRBJ1-1; D gene unclear. CDR1 is SGHTA, CDR2 FQGNSA, per germline. The CDR3 is 17 residues long. Between the trimmed V and J ends, which lost 0 bases and 3 bases, there was a span of 17 bases.

This clonotype was seen a handful of times. The gene calls are TRBV6-5 and TRBJ2-3, with D uncertain. V lost 2 bases to trimming and J lost 2 bases, with 5 bases between them. The CDR3 has 13 residues. Looked up from germline, CDR1 is MNHEY and CDR2 is SVGAGI. The CDR3 loop reads CASSYRYTDTQYF. In DNA, the CDR3 is TGTGCCAGCAGTTACCGGTACACAGATACGCAGTATTTT.

This clonotype was seen a handful of times. The chain carries TRBV5-1 and TRBJ1-1; D is perhaps TRBD1 (5 bases). Deletions cut 6 bases from V and 0 bases from J, with 12 bases between. CDR1 and CDR2 from the germline V gene are SGHRS and YFSETQ. The CDR3 consists of 14 residues. The CDR3 is CASTRAGMNTEAFF. CDR3 sequence (DNA): TGCGCCAGCACCCGGGCAGGGATGAACACTGAAGCTTTCTTT.

For the CDR3, the DNA is TGCAGTCGGGTAGGAGTAGCGGAGACCTACGAGCAGTACTTC. It translates to CSRVGVAETYEQYF. This sequence joins TRBV20-1 and TRBJ2-7; tentatively, D is TRBD2 (6 bases). In germline, CDR1 is DFQATT, CDR2 SNEGSKA (reference sequence). V lost 8 bases and J 2 bases, leaving 19 bases between the germline ends. The CDR3 consists of 14 residues.

There are many counts of this clonotype. This chain links TRBV29-1 with TRBJ2-5; D assignment may be TRBD1 or TRBD2 (5 bases each). The CDR3 loop spans 12 amino acids. V lost 7 bases, J lost 5 bases, and 14 bases lay in between. Germline CDR1 reads SQVTM; CDR2 reads ANQGSEA. CDR3 bases: TGCAGCGCCCTGGACGGGGCCGAGACCCAGTACTTC. Encoded protein: CSALDGAETQYF.

In DNA form, the CDR3 reads TGTGCCAGCAGCCTTTTCCCGGACAGGGTGGAGTATGGCTACACCTTC. As protein: CASSLFPDRVEYGYTF. This sequence joins TRBV12-3 or TRBV12-4 and TRBJ1-2; 8 bases map to TRBD1. V shed 6 bases, J shed 5 bases, and the junction held 14 bases outside the gene matches. The CDR3 runs 16 residues.

The gene calls are TRBV7-3 and TRBJ2-3; 8 bases are a match to TRBD2. From germline, CDR1 is SGHTA and CDR2 FQGTGA. This CDR3 region has 15 residues. Germline trimming cut 5 bases from V and 3 bases from J; bases unmatched to any gene: 7. Here the CDR3 DNA reads TGTGCCAGCAGCACCGGGGGGGCAGGTACAGATACGCAGTATTTT. The encoded protein is CASSTGGAGTDTQYF.

This clonotype was counted ten times or more. This chain links TRBV28 with TRBJ1-2; D unclear. The V end lost 2 bases, the J end lost 4 bases, and 14 bases lay between the germline ends. This CDR3 has 15 residues. The germline gives CDR1 MDHEN, CDR2 SYDVKM. Here the CDR3 reads CASSLGTMPGYGYTF. CDR3 nucleotide sequence: TGTGCCAGCAGTTTAGGAACAATGCCTGGCTATGGCTACACCTTC.

Only a few counts were recorded for this clonotype. This chain links TRBV6-1 with TRBJ2-4, with unresolved D. Trimming removed 8 bases at V and 5 bases at J, with 13 bases between. The CDR3 is made up of 13 amino acids. Per germline, CDR1 MNHNS and CDR2 SASEGT. The CDR3 reads CASGTGPENIQYF. Written as DNA, the CDR3 is TGTGCCAGCGGAACCGGGCCCGAAAACATTCAGTACTTC.